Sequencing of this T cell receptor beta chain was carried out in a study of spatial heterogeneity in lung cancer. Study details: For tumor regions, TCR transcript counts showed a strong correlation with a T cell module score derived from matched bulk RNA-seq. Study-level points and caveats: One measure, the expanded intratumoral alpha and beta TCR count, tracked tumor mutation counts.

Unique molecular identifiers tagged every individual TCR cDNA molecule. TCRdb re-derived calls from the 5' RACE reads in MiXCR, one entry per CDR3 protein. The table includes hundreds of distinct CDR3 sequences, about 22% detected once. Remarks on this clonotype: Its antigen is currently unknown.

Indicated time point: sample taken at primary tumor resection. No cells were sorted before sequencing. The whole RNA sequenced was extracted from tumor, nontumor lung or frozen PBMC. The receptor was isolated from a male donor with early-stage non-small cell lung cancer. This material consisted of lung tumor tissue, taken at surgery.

CDR3 sequence (DNA): TGTGCCAGCATCGAGCGGGACAGGGGGGCAGATACGCAGTATTTT. It translates to CASIERDRGADTQYF. The rearrangement links TRBV28 to TRBJ2-3, with 11 bases lining up with TRBD1. This CDR3 comprises 15 residues. The junction had 7 bases not matched to a gene; V was cut back by 7 bases and J by 4 bases. Germline CDR1 MDHEN, CDR2 SYDVKM.